This TCR beta chain is drawn from a study of cytomegalovirus exposure and HLA in healthy donors. Findings and limits, study-wide: Fewer N-insertions than the roughly 670-donor mean were reportedly shown by an Asian-associated ancestry cluster in a later analysis. TCR sequences were mostly rare, though some public TCRs occurred in many donors.

In the PCR, 60 Vbeta and 13 Jbeta primers were used. Clones were read by immunoSEQ multiplex PCR, and TCRdb kept only the in-frame ones, dropping some. The sample gives over 110,000 clones, over 65% of which show up once; 2.5% is in the top ten. As to this clone: What it binds is unknown.

V trimming: 5 bases; J trimming: 3 bases; junction bases outside the gene matches: 2. The length of the CDR3 is 13 residues. Germline loops: CDR1 MNHNY, CDR2 SVGAGI (reference sequence). V gene TRBV6-6 combines with J gene TRBJ1-2; 8 bases are shared with TRBD1. Material for sequencing was PBMCs. This receptor was identified in a male donor in good health and CMV-seronegative. CDR3 in amino acids: CASSTTGDYGYTF. The CDR3 DNA is TGTGCCAGCAGTACGACAGGGGACTATGGCTACACCTTC.